This entry features one T cell receptor (beta chain) sequence. These data are taken from a study of blood T cell repertoires in COVID-19. At the level of the study: There were acute and convalescent COVID-19 samples, and they came from the United States, Italy and Spain. T cells, B-cell-depleted T cells, or PBMCs provided the cDNA or gDNA that served as material.

This CDR3 contains 16 residues. CDR1 is SGHTA, CDR2 FQGNSA, per germline. Unmatched junction bases numbered 7, after V lost 5 bases and J lost 2 bases. As originally analysed: Counts of nucleated cells, estimated from reference gene primer amplification, were obtained. Libraries were prepared by immunoSEQ multiplex PCR; TCRdb keeps only in-frame clonotypes and omits some of them. D and trimming were read from the DNA, whereas the V and J calls and clone size are those reported in that table. The data hold about 240,000 clones, with 75% to 90% observed a single time. The chain joins TRBV7-2 to TRBJ2-5, with 11 bases aligning to TRBD1. The sequenced sample consisted of peripheral blood. This TCR came from a woman aged 55 to 70 with active or convalescent COVID-19. This CDR3 is CASSPRDRGGQETQYF. The CDR3 nucleotides are TGTGCCAGCAGCCCTAGGGACAGGGGGGGTCAAGAGACCCAGTACTTC.